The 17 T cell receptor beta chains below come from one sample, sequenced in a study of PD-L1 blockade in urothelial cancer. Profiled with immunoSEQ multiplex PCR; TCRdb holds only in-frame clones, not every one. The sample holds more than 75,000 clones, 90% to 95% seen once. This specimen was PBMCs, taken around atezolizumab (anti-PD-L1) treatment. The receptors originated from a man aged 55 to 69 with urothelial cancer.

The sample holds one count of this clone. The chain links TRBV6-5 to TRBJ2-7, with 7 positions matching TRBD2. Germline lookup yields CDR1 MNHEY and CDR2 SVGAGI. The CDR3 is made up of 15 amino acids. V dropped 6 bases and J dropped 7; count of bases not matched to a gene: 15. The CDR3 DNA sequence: TGTGCCAGCAGGAAACCCGGGACTACCCGTCAGGAGCAGTACTTC. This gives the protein CASRKPGTTRQEQYF.

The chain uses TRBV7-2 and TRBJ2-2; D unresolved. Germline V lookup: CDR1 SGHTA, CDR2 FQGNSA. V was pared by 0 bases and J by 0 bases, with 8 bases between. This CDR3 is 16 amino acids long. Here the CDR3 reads CASSLATAPNTGELFF. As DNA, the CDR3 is TGTGCCAGCAGCTTAGCCACAGCCCCGAACACCGGGGAGCTGTTTTTT. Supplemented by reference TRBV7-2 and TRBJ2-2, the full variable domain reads GAGVSQSPSNKVTEKGKDVELRCDPISGHTALYWYRQSLGQGLEFLIYFQGNSAPDKSGLPSDRFSAERTGGSVSTLTIQRTQQEDSAVYLCASSLATAPNTGELFFGEGSRLTVL.

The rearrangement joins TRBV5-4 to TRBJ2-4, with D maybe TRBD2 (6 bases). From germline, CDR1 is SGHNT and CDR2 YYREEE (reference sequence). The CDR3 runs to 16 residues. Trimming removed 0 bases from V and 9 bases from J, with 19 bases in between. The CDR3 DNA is TGTGCCAGCAGCTTGGTCCCGGGGGTGGATTCGGCCATTCAGTACTTC. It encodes CASSLVPGVDSAIQYF.

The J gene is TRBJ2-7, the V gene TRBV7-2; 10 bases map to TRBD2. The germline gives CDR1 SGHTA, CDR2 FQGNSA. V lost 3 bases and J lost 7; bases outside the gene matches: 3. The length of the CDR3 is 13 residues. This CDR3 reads CASSLGLAKEQYF. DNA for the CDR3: TGTGCCAGCAGCTTGGGACTAGCGAAGGAGCAGTACTTC.

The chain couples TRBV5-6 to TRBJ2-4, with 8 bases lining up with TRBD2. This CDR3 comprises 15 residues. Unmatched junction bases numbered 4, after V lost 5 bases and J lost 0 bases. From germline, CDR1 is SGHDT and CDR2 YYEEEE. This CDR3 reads CASSNRGGAKNIQYF. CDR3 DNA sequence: TGTGCCAGCAGTAACCGGGGGGGAGCCAAAAACATTCAGTACTTC.

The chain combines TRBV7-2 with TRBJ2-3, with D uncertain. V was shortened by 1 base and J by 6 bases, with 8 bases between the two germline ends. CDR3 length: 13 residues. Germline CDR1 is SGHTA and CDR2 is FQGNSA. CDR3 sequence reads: CASSLVSGDTQYF. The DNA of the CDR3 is TGTGCCAGCAGCTTAGTATCCGGGGATACGCAGTATTTT.

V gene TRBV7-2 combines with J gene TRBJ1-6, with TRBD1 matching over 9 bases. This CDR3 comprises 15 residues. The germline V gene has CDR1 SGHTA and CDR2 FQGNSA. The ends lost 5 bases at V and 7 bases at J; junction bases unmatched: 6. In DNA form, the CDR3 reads TGTGCCAGCAGCGGGGGACAGGGTGGGAATTCACCCCTCCACTTT. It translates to CASSGGQGGNSPLHF.

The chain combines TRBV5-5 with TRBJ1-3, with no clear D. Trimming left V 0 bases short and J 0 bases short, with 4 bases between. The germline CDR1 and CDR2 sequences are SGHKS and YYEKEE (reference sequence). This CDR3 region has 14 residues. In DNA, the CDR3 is TGTGCCAGCAGCTTGGTGAGCTCTGGAAACACCATATATTTT. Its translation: CASSLVSSGNTIYF.

CDR3 sequence: CASSSRTGYEQYF. Here the CDR3 DNA reads TGTGCCAGCAGCTCAAGGACAGGCTACGAGCAGTACTTC. This sequence joins TRBV7-3 and TRBJ2-7, with 7 positions matching TRBD1. The J segment lost 3 bases and the V segment lost 4 bases, leaving 3 bases of the junction unmatched. Looked up from germline, CDR1 is SGHTA and CDR2 is FQGTGA. The CDR3 totals 13 residues.

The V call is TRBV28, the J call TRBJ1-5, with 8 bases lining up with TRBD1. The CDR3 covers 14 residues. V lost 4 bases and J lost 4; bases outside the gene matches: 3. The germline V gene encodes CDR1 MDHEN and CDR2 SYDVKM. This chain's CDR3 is CASSSDRENQPQHF. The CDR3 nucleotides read TGTGCCAGCAGTTCGGACAGGGAAAATCAGCCCCAGCATTTT.

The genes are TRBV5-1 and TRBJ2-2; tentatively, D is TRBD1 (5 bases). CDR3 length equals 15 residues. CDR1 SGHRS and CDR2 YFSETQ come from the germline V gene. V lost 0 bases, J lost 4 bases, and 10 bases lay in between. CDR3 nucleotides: TGCGCCAGCAGCTTGGATAGGGGAATCACCGGGGAGCTGTTTTTT. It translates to CASSLDRGITGELFF.

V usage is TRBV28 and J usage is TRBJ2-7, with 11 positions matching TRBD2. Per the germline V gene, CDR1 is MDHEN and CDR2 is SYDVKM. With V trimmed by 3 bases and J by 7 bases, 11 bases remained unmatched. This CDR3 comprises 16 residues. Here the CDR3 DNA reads TGTGCCAGCAGTTTGCCCGGGGGGGCTAGCGGGAGGGAGCAGTACTTC. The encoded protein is CASSLPGGASGREQYF. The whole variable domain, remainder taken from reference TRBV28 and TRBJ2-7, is DVKVTQSSRYLVKRTGEKVFLECVQDMDHENMFWYRQDPGLGLRLIYFSYDVKMKEKGDIPEGYSVSREKKERFSLILESASTNQTSMYLCASSLPGGASGREQYFGPGTRLTVT.

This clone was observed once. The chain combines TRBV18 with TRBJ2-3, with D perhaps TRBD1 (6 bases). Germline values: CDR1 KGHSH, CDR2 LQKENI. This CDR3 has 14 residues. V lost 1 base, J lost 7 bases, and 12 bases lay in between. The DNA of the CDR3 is TGTGCCAGCTCACCACGGGGGCTTGACAATACGCAGTATTTT. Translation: CASSPRGLDNTQYF.

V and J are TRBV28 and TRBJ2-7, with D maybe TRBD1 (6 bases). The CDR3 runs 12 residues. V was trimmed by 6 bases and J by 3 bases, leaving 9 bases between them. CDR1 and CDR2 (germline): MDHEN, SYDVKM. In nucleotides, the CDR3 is TGTGCCAGCAGCGAAGGGGGCTACGAGCAGTACTTC. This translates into CASSEGGYEQYF. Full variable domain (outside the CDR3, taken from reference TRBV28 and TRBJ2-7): DVKVTQSSRYLVKRTGEKVFLECVQDMDHENMFWYRQDPGLGLRLIYFSYDVKMKEKGDIPEGYSVSREKKERFSLILESASTNQTSMYLCASSEGGYEQYFGPGTRLTVT.

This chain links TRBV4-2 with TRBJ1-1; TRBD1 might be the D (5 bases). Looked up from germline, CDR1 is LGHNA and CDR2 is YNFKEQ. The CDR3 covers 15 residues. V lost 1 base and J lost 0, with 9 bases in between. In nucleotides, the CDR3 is TGTGCCAGCAGCCAAGGGGGCCCCTTGAACACTGAAGCTTTCTTT. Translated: CASSQGGPLNTEAFF.

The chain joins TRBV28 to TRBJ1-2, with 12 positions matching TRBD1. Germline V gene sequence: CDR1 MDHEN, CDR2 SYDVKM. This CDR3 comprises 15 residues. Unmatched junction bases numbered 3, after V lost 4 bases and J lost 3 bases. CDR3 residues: CASSSGTGGDYGYTF. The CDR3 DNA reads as TGTGCCAGCAGTTCCGGGACAGGGGGCGACTATGGCTACACCTTC.

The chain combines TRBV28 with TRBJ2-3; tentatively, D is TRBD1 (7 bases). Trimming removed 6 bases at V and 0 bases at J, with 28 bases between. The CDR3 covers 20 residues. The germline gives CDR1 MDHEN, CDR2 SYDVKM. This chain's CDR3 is CASREGERTGRPSSTDTQYF. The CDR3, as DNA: TGTGCCAGCAGGGAGGGGGAAAGGACAGGTCGGCCCTCTAGCACAGATACGCAGTATTTT.